The source of this TCR beta chain is a study of T cell responses to AZD1222 COVID-19 vaccine. Overall study findings and caveats: Donors skewed white British and female; clonal diversity was possibly underestimated. Of spike-specific TCRs, nearly half reportedly target regions left unmutated in variants. Breadth and depth of Spike-specific TCRs rose after two AZD1222 doses.

Notes on this clone: Antigen unknown.

The repertoire was sequenced with immunoSEQ multiplex PCR; TCRdb's copy has only in-frame clones and lacks some. The sample comprises 130,000 to 150,000 clones, approximately 89% of which are singletons, and around 3% rests with the top ten. Here the sequenced sample was peripheral blood, taken on day 0 of AZD1222 vaccination. The clonotype was recovered from an adult in good health.

CDR3 in amino acids: CASSFRLAGRNNEQFF. CDR3 in DNA: TGTGCCAGCAGTTTCCGACTAGCGGGACGGAACAATGAGCAGTTCTTC. The chain employs TRBV6-5 and TRBJ2-1, with 11 positions matching TRBD2. With 4 bases clipped from V and 5 bases from J, the junction kept 7 bases outside the gene matches. This CDR3 contains 16 residues. Germline assignment: CDR1 MNHEY and CDR2 SVGAGI.